This TCR beta chain came from a study of glioma-infiltrating T cells after dendritic cell vaccination. Points on this clone: Its target is unknown.

The V gene's germline CDR1 is MNHEY and CDR2 SVGAGI. V shed 4 bases and J 9 bases; nucleotides not matched to a gene: 6. The CDR3 length is 15 residues. Time point meaning: after dendritic cell vaccination, including at tumor progression/relapse. Patients had residual fresh-frozen tumor tissue and more than two years of survival data. The immunoSEQ assay amplified TCRB CDR3 from up to 2 ug DNA. Repertoires were generated with immunoSEQ multiplex PCR, while TCRdb's copy carries only in-frame clones and drops some. Of about 65,000 clones in the sample, approximately 86% were seen once. Findings and limits, study-wide: Few patients contributed both blood and tumor specimens.

This chain links TRBV6-5 with TRBJ2-1, with TRBD2 identical over 13 bases. This receptor was taken from a human donor with glioblastoma. The sample here was blood, taken after dendritic cell vaccination. CDR3 sequence reads: CASSSGTSGAAEQFF. CDR3 DNA sequence: TGTGCCAGCAGTTCCGGGACTAGCGGGGCGGCTGAGCAGTTCTTC.